Following are 14 T cell receptor beta chains from one sample sequenced in a study of T cells in Graves' hyperthyroidism and ophthalmopathy. From RNA transcripts, TCR beta CDR3 regions were amplified. A first-round RT-PCR of the TCR CDR3 used the HTBI primer set. TCRdb reprocessed the multiplex PCR reads via MiXCR and lists one record per CDR3 protein. The table records about 550,000 distinct CDR3 sequences, less than 25% of them present only once. Input material: blood. These receptors originate from a man younger than 30 with Graves' hyperthyroidism.

This clonotype was observed at least ten times. The chain combines TRBV12-3 or TRBV12-4 with TRBJ1-1; TRBD1 matches at 7 bases. The length of the CDR3 is 11 residues. Losses at the gene ends were 5 bases for V and 8 bases for J; bases not matched to a gene: 2. For the CDR3, the DNA is TGTGCCAGCAGTCAGGACAGGGAAGCTTTCTTT. As protein: CASSQDREAFF.

This clonotype occurred a few times. The chain joins TRBV24-1 to TRBJ2-7; D might be TRBD2 (5 bases). Germline V lookup: CDR1 KGHDR, CDR2 SFDVKD. There are 14 residues in the CDR3. V was clipped by 3 bases and J by 7 bases, with 15 bases between them. In DNA, the CDR3 is TGTGCCACCAGTGATGGGGATTACCCGGGAGAGCAGTACTTC. Protein product: CATSDGDYPGEQYF.

This clonotype has a count of ten or more. The genes are TRBV11-2 and TRBJ1-2; TRBD1 matches at 7 bases. The germline V gene has CDR1 SGHAT and CDR2 FQNNGV. The CDR3 runs to 14 residues. The V gene end was trimmed by 7 bases and the J gene end by 6 bases; junction bases not matched to a gene: 11. DNA of the CDR3: TGTGCCAGCACCTTCGACAGGGTTTGGCATGGCTACACCTTC. Residues: CASTFDRVWHGYTF. The full variable domain, rest sourced from reference TRBV11-2 and TRBJ1-2, is EAGVAQSPRYKIIEKRQSVAFWCNPISGHATLYWYQQILGQGPKLLIQFQNNGVVDDSQLPKDRFSAERLKGVDSTLKIQPAKLEDSAVYLCASTFDRVWHGYTFGSGTRLTVV.

The chain is built from TRBV30 and TRBJ1-5; D remains ambiguous. The CDR3 is 14 residues long. Trimming left V 1 base short and J 4 bases short, with 11 bases between. Looked up from germline, CDR1 is GTSNPN and CDR2 is SVGIG (reference sequence). CDR3 loop: CAWSAAYANQPQHF. The CDR3 DNA is TGTGCCTGGAGTGCCGCCTACGCTAATCAGCCCCAGCATTTT.

This clonotype was seen ten or more times. This rearrangement joins TRBV6-4 to TRBJ2-7; 10 nucleotides agree with TRBD1. CDR1 is MRHNA and CDR2 is SNTAGT in the germline V gene. This CDR3 is 18 amino acids long. V shed 7 bases, J shed 4 bases, and the junction held 19 bases outside the gene matches. As DNA, the CDR3 is TGTGCCAGCACCACCCTTCCCAGCCCCCGGGACAGGGGTTACGAGCAGTACTTC. Its protein product is CASTTLPSPRDRGYEQYF.

This clonotype has at least ten counts. The chain links TRBV25-1 to TRBJ1-6; 7 positions match TRBD1. CDR1 and CDR2 (germline): MGHDK, SYGVNS. Trimming took 6 bases from V and 7 from J; bases not matched to a gene: 6. The CDR3 sequence is 14 residues long. As DNA, the CDR3 is TGTGCCAGCAGCAGACAGGGAGGGAATTCACCCCTCCACTTT. It yields the protein CASSRQGGNSPLHF.

This clonotype was detected many times. This chain uses TRBV4-2 with TRBJ1-2, with a weak D call TRBD1 (5 bases). With 0 bases removed from V and 4 bases from J, the gap between germline ends came to 9 bases. The CDR3 is 14 amino acids. The germline gives CDR1 LGHNA, CDR2 YNFKEQ. DNA of the CDR3: TGTGCCAGCAGCCAAGATGGGGCAGGCTATGGCTACACCTTC. Encoded protein: CASSQDGAGYGYTF.

This clonotype was observed at least ten times. The rearrangement links TRBV12-3 or TRBV12-4 to TRBJ1-2; D ambiguous. Trimming shortened V by 7 bases and J by 3 bases, and 15 bases separated the two germline ends. This CDR3 is built from 14 residues. The CDR3 loop reads CASTRPGLDYGYTF. DNA for the CDR3: TGTGCCAGCACCCGGCCCGGCCTCGACTATGGCTACACCTTC.

This clonotype was recorded at least ten times. The chain carries TRBV12-3 or TRBV12-4 and TRBJ1-1; possibly TRBD1 for D (6 bases). V was clipped by 0 bases and J by 1 base, with 9 bases between them. The length of the CDR3 is 15 residues. This CDR3 reads CASSLALQGNTEAFF. DNA of the CDR3: TGTGCCAGCAGTTTAGCCCTACAGGGGAACACTGAAGCTTTCTTT.

This clonotype was counted ten times or more. The CDR3 coding sequence is TGTGCCACCAGCATGTTTGGGCAGGGAAATATCGAGCAGTACTTC. Encoded protein: CATSMFGQGNIEQYF. The V call is TRBV15, the J call TRBJ2-7; D is possibly TRBD1 (5 bases). Trimming took off 4 bases at V and 6 bases at J, with 19 bases between the two ends. The germline V gene encodes CDR1 LNHNV and CDR2 YYDKDF (reference sequence). CDR3 length: 15 amino acids.

V is TRBV6-5 and J is TRBJ1-2; D is uncertain. V was shortened by 0 bases and J by 0 bases, with 8 bases between the two germline ends. The germline CDR1 and CDR2 sequences are MNHEY and SVGAGI. There are 15 residues in the CDR3. DNA for the CDR3: TGTGCCAGCAGTTACTCCCCAGAATCTAACTATGGCTACACCTTC. This encodes CASSYSPESNYGYTF.

This clonotype appeared a single time. A read error may explain this, as a much larger clone is one base away. V gene TRBV10-3 combines with J gene TRBJ2-7; the match to TRBD1 covers 8 bases. CDR1 ENHRY and CDR2 SYGVKD come from the germline V gene. The length of the CDR3 is 14 residues. DNA of the CDR3: TGTGCCACCTCCTCCGGGACAGGAGATTACGAGCAGTGCTTC. Amino acid sequence: CATSSGTGDYEQCF.

This clonotype was seen a handful of times. A much larger clone is a single base away; this may be a read error. DNA of the CDR3: TGTGCCAGCAGCTTAGGGCAGGGTAATGCAGAGACCAAGTACTTC. Translated: CASSLGQGNAETKYF. The rearrangement links TRBV7-9 to TRBJ2-5, with a tentative D call TRBD1 (5 bases). The CDR3 runs to 15 residues. In germline, CDR1 is SEHNR, CDR2 FQNEAQ (reference sequence). The full variable domain, completed using reference TRBV7-9 and TRBJ2-5, is DTGVSQNPRHKITKRGQNVTFRCDPISEHNRLYWYRQTLGQGPEFLTYFQNEAQLEKSRLLSDRFSAERPKGSFSTLEIQRTEQGDSAMYLCASSLGQGNAETKYFGPGTRLLVL.

This clonotype was counted many times. This chain links TRBV7-9 with TRBJ2-5, with D possibly being TRBD1 or TRBD2 (6 bases each). The CDR3 totals 15 residues. Germline assignment: CDR1 SEHNR and CDR2 FQNEAQ (reference sequence). The V and J ends lost 2 bases and 3 bases respectively, with 13 bases between them. The CDR3 sequence is CASSLRSGDKETQYF. The CDR3 nucleotides read TGTGCCAGCAGCTTAAGGTCGGGGGACAAAGAGACCCAGTACTTC.